This TCR beta chain stems from a study of blood T cell repertoires in COVID-19. In this sample, this clone turned up a few times. CDR3 length: 13 amino acids. Between the trimmed V and J ends, which lost 1 base and 8 bases, there was a span of 8 bases. Germline values: CDR1 SGHTA, CDR2 FQGNSA. Only in-frame clones appear in the TCRdb table, and some are missing; sequencing was by immunoSEQ multiplex PCR. Among over 200,000 clones listed, about 87% were seen once. The chain couples TRBV7-2 to TRBJ1-4; unclear D gene. Sequenced input: PBMCs or T cells enriched from blood (not recorded which). The receptor comes from a woman in her thirties or forties with acute COVID-19. As DNA, the CDR3 is TGTGCCAGCAGCTTAGGAGGGAGGGAAAAACTGTTTTTT. Protein product: CASSLGGREKLFF.